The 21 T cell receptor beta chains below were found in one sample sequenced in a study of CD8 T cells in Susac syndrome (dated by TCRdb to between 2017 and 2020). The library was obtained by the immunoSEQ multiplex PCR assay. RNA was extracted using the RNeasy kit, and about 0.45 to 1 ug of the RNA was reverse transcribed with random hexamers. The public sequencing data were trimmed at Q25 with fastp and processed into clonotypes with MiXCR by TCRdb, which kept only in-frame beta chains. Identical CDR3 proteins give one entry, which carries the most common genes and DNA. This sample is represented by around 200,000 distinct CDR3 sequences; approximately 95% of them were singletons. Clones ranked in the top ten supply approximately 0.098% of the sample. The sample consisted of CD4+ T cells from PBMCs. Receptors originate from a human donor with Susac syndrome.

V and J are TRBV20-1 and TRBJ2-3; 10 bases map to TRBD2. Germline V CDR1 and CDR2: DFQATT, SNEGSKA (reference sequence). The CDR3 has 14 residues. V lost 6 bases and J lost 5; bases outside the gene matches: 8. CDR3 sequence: CSALAGALGDTQYF. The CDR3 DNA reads TGCAGTGCCCTAGCGGGGGCCCTGGGAGATACGCAGTATTTT.

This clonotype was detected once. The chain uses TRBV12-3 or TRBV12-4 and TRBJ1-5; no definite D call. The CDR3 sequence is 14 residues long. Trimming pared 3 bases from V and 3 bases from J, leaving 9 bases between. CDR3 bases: TGTGCCAGCAGTTTTTCCAGAGACAATCAGCCCCAGCATTTT. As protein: CASSFSRDNQPQHF.

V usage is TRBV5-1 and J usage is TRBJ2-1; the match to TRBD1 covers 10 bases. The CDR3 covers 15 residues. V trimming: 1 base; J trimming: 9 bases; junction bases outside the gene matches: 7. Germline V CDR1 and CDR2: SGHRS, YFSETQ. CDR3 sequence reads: CASSLLGQGSGEQFF. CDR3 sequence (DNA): TGCGCCAGCAGCTTGTTGGGACAGGGGTCAGGTGAGCAGTTCTTC. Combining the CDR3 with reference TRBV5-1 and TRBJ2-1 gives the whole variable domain KAGVTQTPRYLIKTRGQQVTLSCSPISGHRSVSWYQQTPGQGLQFLFEYFSETQRNKGNFPGRFSGRQFSNSRSEMNVSTLELGDSALYLCASSLLGQGSGEQFFGPGTRLTVL.

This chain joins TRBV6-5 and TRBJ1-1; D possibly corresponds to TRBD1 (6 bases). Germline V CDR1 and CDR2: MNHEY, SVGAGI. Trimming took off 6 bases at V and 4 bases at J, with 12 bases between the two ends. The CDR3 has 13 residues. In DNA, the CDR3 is TGTGCCAGCAGGAAACAGGGATTCACTGAAGCTTTCTTT. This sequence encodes CASRKQGFTEAFF.

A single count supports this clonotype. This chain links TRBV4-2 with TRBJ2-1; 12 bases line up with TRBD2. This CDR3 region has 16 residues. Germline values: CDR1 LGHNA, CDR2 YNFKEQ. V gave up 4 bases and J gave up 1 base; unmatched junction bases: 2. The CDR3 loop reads CASSPTSGGSYNEQFF. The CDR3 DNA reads TGTGCCAGCAGCCCTACTAGCGGGGGGTCCTACAATGAGCAGTTCTTC.

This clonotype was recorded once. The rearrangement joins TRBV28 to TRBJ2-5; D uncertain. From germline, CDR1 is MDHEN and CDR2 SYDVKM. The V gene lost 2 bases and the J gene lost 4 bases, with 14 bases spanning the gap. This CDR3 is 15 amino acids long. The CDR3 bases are TGTGCCAGCAGTTTAGGGAACGGTTTGGTAGAGACCCAGTACTTC. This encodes CASSLGNGLVETQYF.

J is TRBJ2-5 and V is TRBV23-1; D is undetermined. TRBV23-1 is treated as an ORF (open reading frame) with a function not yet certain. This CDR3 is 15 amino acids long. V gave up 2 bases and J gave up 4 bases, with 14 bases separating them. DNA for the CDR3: TGCGCCAGCAGTCAAGGACCCCTTGGACCAGAGACCCAGTACTTC. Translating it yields CASSQGPLGPETQYF.

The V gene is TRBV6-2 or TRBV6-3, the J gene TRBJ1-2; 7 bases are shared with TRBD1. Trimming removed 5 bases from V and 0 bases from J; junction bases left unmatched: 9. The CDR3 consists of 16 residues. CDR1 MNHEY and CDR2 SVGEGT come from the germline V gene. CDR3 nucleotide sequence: TGTGCCAGCAGTCAGCAGGGGGTCCGGGCTAACTATGGCTACACCTTC. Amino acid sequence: CASSQQGVRANYGYTF.

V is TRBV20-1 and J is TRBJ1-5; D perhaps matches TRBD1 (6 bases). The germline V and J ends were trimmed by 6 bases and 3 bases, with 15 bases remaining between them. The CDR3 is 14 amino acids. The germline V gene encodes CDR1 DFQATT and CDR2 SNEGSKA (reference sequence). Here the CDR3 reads CSASPTGINQPQHF. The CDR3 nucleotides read TGCAGTGCCAGCCCTACAGGGATCAATCAGCCCCAGCATTTT.

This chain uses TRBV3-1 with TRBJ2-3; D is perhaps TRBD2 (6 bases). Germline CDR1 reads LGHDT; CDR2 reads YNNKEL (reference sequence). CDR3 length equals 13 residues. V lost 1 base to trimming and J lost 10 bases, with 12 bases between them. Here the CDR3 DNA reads TGTGCCAGCAGCCAAGGACTAGGGCAGGCGCAGTATTTT. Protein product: CASSQGLGQAQYF.

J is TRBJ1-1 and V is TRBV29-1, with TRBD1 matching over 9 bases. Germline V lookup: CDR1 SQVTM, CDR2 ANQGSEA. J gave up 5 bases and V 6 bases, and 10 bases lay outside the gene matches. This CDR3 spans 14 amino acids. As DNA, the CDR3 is TGCAGCGTCTTACAGGGGGCGGGATGGACTGAAGCTTTCTTT. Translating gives CSVLQGAGWTEAFF. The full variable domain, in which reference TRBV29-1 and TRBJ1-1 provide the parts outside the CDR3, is SAVISQKPSRDICQRGTSLTIQCQVDSQVTMMFWYRQQPGQSLTLIATANQGSEATYESGFVIDKFPISRPNLTFSTLTVSNMSPEDSSIYLCSVLQGAGWTEAFFGQGTRLTVV.

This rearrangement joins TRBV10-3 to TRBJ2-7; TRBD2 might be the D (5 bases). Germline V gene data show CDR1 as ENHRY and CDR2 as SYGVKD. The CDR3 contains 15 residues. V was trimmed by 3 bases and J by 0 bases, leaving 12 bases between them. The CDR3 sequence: CAISDAAGSSYEQYF. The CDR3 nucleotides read TGTGCCATCAGTGACGCCGCGGGTAGCTCCTACGAGCAGTACTTC.

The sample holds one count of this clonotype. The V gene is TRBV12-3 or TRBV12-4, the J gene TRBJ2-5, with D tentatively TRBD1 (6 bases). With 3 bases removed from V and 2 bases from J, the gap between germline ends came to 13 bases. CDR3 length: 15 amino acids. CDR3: CASSFTGWTQETQYF. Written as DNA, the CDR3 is TGTGCCAGCAGTTTCACAGGGTGGACACAAGAGACCCAGTACTTC.

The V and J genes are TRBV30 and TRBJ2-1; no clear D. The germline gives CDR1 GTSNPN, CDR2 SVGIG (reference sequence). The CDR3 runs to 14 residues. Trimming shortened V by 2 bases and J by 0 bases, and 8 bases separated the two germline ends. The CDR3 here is CAWSPDPSYNEQFF. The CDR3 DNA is TGTGCCTGGAGTCCGGACCCCTCCTACAATGAGCAGTTCTTC.

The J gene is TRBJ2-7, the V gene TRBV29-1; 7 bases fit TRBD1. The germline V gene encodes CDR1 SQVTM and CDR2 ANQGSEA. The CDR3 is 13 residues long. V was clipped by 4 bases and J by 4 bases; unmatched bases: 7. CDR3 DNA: TGCAGCGTTGGTGGACAGGCCAATTACGAGCAGTACTTC. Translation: CSVGGQANYEQYF.

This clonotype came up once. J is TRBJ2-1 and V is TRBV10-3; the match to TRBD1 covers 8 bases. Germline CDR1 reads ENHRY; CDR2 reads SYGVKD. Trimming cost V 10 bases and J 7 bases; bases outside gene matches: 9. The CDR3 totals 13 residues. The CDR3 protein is CATQGQGLNEQFF. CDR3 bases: TGTGCCACCCAAGGACAGGGTTTGAATGAGCAGTTCTTC.

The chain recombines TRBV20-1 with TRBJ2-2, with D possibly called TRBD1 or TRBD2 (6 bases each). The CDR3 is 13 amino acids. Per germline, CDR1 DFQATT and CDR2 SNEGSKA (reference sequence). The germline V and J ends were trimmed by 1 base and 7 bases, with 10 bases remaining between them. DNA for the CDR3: TGCAGTGCTAGAGGGGGGGCAGGCGGGGAGCTGTTTTTT. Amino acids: CSARGGAGGELFF.

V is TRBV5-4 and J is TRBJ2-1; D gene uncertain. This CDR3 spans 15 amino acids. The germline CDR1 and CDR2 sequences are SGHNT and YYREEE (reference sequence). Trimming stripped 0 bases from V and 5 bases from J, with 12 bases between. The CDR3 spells CASSLGRHNNNEQFF. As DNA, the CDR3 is TGTGCCAGCAGCTTGGGTAGGCACAACAACAATGAGCAGTTCTTC.

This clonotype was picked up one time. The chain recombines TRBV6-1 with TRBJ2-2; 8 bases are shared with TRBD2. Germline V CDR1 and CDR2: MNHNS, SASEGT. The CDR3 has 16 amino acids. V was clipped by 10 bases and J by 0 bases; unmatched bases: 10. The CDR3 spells CATRVEAGANTGELFF. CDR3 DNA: TGTGCCACCAGGGTCGAAGCGGGAGCGAACACCGGGGAGCTGTTTTTT.

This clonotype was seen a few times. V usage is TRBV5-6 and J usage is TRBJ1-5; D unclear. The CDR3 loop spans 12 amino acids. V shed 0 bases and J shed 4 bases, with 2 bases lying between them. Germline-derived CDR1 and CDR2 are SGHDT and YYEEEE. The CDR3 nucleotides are TGTGCCAGCAGCTTGGATAATCAGCCCCAGCATTTT. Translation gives CASSLDNQPQHF.

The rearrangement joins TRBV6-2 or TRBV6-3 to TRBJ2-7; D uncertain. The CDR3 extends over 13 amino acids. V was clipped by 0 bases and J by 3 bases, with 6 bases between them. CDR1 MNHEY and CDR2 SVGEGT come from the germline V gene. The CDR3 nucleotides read TGTGCCAGCAGTTACTCGAGAAGCTACGAGCAGTACTTC. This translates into CASSYSRSYEQYF.